This T cell receptor beta chain was sequenced during a study of siplizumab effects on memory and regulatory T cells (dated by TCRdb to the late 2010s). A note on the overall study: The effect of the anti-CD2 antibody siplizumab on alloreactive T-cell subsets was examined in allogeneic mixed lymphocyte reactions constructed from human PBMCs. Overall study results and their limits: A naive or memory phenotype could not be assigned to roughly 75-95% of proliferating CD4+ or CD8+ clones. The suppressive function of proliferating Tregs from siplizumab cultures was not functionally confirmed. Of the alloreactive CD4+ clones that could be mapped, the Treg-derived share averaged about 63% with siplizumab compared with under 30% in control reactions. Greater diversity appeared to be present in unstimulated naive T cells than in memory T cells, and a substantial contribution to the alloresponse seemed to be made by naive cells. Siplizumab significantly lowered the cumulative frequency of alloreactive sequences that could be traced to unstimulated CD4+ memory T cells. Sequences below about 10^-5 frequency were poorly captured, so only a minor fraction of alloreactive clones could be mapped to unstimulated subsets.

Sorted unstimulated T cells and proliferating T cells recovered from mixed lymphocyte reactions were subjected to TCRbeta CDR3 sequencing. Fresh whole blood from approximately 11 HLA-typed healthy donors served as the source for isolating PBMCs. With regard to this clone: Its antigen is currently not known. No base quality values were provided; no much bigger clone lies one nucleotide off.

The library was generated by the immunoSEQ multiplex PCR assay. Roughly 10^5 TCR templates per sample were assayed on the deep sequencing platform. Genomic DNA extracted from sorted T cells was used for TCRbeta CDR3 sequencing. Per the authors' processing: The R programming language was used for clonal analysis of the TCRbeta CDR3 data. Alloreactive CD4+ and CD8+ clones were defined by comparing unstimulated samples with post-reaction CFSE-low samples. Regulatory or non-regulatory origin was assigned to alloreactive CD4+ clones by matching of sequences to sorted unstimulated Treg and non-Treg repertoires. Drawn from immuneACCESS, this table holds only the in-frame rearrangements with V and J called that TCRdb kept. Clones are partly lost; checked studies trace under half to an unresolved V gene and leave the rest unexplained. That table supplies the V and J calls and clone size; D and trimming were determined from the DNA. For this sample the table gives tens of thousands of clones, of which 93% were detected only once. Of the sample, approximately 5.3% falls within the top ten clones.

From the cysteine up to the phenylalanine, the CDR3 has a length of 15 residues. Only the CDR3 DNA is retained, 45 bases long and in frame from the first base. The V and J ends are trimmed by 2 bases and 3 bases, leaving 12 bases between them. CDR1 and CDR2 are read off the germline V gene (reference sequence) as SEHNR and FQNEAQ. The TCR comes from a human donor in good health. The chain uses TRBV7-9 and TRBJ2-3; the D gene identity is not certain. The sample consisted of CD8+ T cells sorted from blood. The CDR3 corresponds to CASSLIDGVTDTQYF. The DNA sequence follows: TGTGCCAGCAGCTTAATTGACGGTGTTACAGATACGCAGTATTTT.